The present T cell receptor (beta chain) was sequenced within a study of shared clonotypes between healthy human individuals (dated by TCRdb to about 2020). Looking at the study overall: The cohort included a few men and a couple of women between 18 and 49 years of age. Per donor, three plates each were used for CD4 naive and CD4 memory, two for CD8 naive, and one for CD8 memory. Each donor's leukapheresis produced roughly between roughly 0.85 and 9.5 billion PBMCs. The study deeply sequenced blood TCR repertoires of about five healthy adults to estimate repertoire size and the extent of clonotype sharing between individuals. Different laboratories and diverse techniques were used to prepare libraries and sequence TCR repertoires, to increase sequencing depth and limit assay-specific biases.

On this clone itself: Its antigen is still unknown. Base qualities are not at hand, and no much larger clone is one base apart.

TCR CDR3 regions were amplified from genomic DNA by multiplex PCR using the deep immunoSEQ assay. For each cell subset, the extracted genomic DNA was distributed evenly across all wells of several immunoSEQ 96-well plates, and each plate served as one replicate. For sorted subsets, 200 to 250 ng of genomic DNA, equivalent to around 29,000 T cell genomes, went into each replicate PCR. Purified libraries were quantified with a Qubit 3.0 fluorometer, sized on a Bioanalyzer 2100, and re-quantified with the KAPA Library Quantification kit. A separate single-read 150-cycle Illumina NextSeq 550 flow cell was used to sequence each immunoSEQ 96-well plate. As for the original processing: The immunoSEQ output contained only junctional sequences without quality scores, so filtering could not match that applied to full-length reads. To assign V/J genes and CDR3, sequences were annotated against IMGT germline references using PyIR, a Python wrapper for IgBLAST v1.9. Any read was removed if the V/J assignment was weak (E-value above 1e-6), the CDR3 was missing, or the read contained stop codons, out-of-frame junctions, or ambiguous translated residues. V3J clonotypes were defined as sequences sharing the same inferred V gene, J gene, and CDR3 amino acid sequence. The percentage overlap between two repertoires was calculated by dividing the number of shared unique clonotypes by the size of the smaller repertoire. Three approaches were used to assess repertoire richness: RTK rarefaction, the Chao1 estimator, and Recon v2.1 estimates of unobserved clonotypes. For all TCRbeta clonotypes obtained by the gDNA method from a few donors, generation probabilities were computed with OLGA. TCRdb holds this immuneACCESS table with in-frame rearrangements only. Some clones are missing; in checked studies, unresolved V genes explain under half, and the rest has no known cause. V and J calls and clone size come straight from that table; D and trimming were deduced from the DNA. Recorded for this sample are millions of clones; around 94% of them occurred a single time. The top ten constitute around 0.14% of the sample.

The donors were healthy, HIV-negative adults with no recently reported acute infections or vaccinations. Only Caucasian adults living in Nashville, Tennessee, USA were represented among the donors. Magnetic negative selection was used to enrich CD4+ T cells, after which naive cells were positively selected on CD45RA and the negative fraction became the memory subset. Blood was collected by leukapheresis, and PBMCs were isolated by Ficoll-Histopaque density gradient centrifugation and then cryopreserved in liquid nitrogen vapor phase. Analytical flow cytometry was used to check the purity and quantity of every magnetically sorted T cell population. Genomic DNA was isolated from every sorted fraction and measured by UV absorbance on a Nanodrop 2000c. General study outcomes and caveats: The small number of donors limited the genetic and exposure-history diversity represented. Based on pairwise subsampling, the degree of clonotype sharing among donors was expected to be affected by sequencing depth. Sharing across a few donors was observed for roughly 5.4% of naive CD4, under 4% of naive CD8, about 2.3% of memory CD4, and roughly 0.4% of memory CD8 clonotypes. Sampling was restricted to blood, and TCR repertoires in tissues likely differ from the TCR repertoires found in blood. Larger estimated clonotype richness was generally found for naive subsets than for memory subsets. Clonotypes shared by all four sorted-subset donors showed higher generation probabilities than non-shared clonotypes. Incomplete sequencing was indicated by rarefaction of sorted-subset datasets, despite the large sequencing depth.

The germline V gene gives CDR1 as MDHEN and CDR2 as SYDVKM. Trimming at the junction amounts to 7 bases on V and 5 bases on J, and the germline ends lie 20 bases apart. From the cysteine up to the phenylalanine, the CDR3 has a length of 15 residues. Only CDR3 DNA is held: 45 bases, read in frame from base 1. This sequence originates from a man younger than 35 in good health. The V and J segments used are TRBV28 and TRBJ1-1, with a weak D call of TRBD1 (6 bases match). Sequences were obtained from naive CD4+ T cells sorted from blood. Read against the paper, the sample's cell subset or site label means: CD45RA+ positively selected. CDR3 region: CASNYRGGALTEAFF. The DNA sequence is TGTGCCAGCAATTACCGGGGGGGGGCGCTTACTGAAGCTTTCTTT.